What follows are 27 T cell receptor beta chains derived from one specimen sequenced in a study of blood T cell repertoires in COVID-19. Assay used: immunoSEQ multiplex PCR; TCRdb lists only in-frame clones, some missing. The repertoire holds about 150,000 clones, with 84% as singletons. Sequenced: peripheral blood. The source of these receptors is a man in his sixties or seventies with acute or convalescent COVID-19.

J is TRBJ2-2 and V is TRBV7-3, with 12 nucleotides matching TRBD2. The germline V gene has CDR1 SGHTA and CDR2 FQGTGA. The CDR3 sequence is 16 residues long. The V segment lost 5 bases and the J segment 7 bases; nucleotides outside the gene matches: 8. For the CDR3, the DNA is TGTGCCAGCAGCCCACCGACTAGCGGGGGCATCGGGGAGCTGTTTTTT. Amino acids: CASSPPTSGGIGELFF.

This chain links TRBV2 with TRBJ2-7, with no clear D. The CDR3 covers 12 residues. V lost 1 base to trimming and J lost 11 bases, with 12 bases between them. The germline V gene has CDR1 SNHLY and CDR2 FYNNEI. As DNA, the CDR3 is TGTGCCAGCAGTGAAGGGCAGTCTGTAAAGTACTTC. This sequence encodes CASSEGQSVKYF.

This clone was observed once. The J gene is TRBJ1-3, the V gene TRBV11-2; no clear D gene. Germline assignment: CDR1 SGHAT and CDR2 FQNNGV. Trimming cost V 1 base and J 4 bases, with 8 bases left between them. The CDR3 extends over 14 amino acids. DNA of the CDR3: TGTGCCAGCAGCTTAGGGCAATCAGGAAACACCATATATTTT. This translates into CASSLGQSGNTIYF.

The genes are TRBV7-3 and TRBJ1-1; no definite D call. The V and J ends lost 1 base and 5 bases respectively, with 14 bases between them. Germline values: CDR1 SGHTA, CDR2 FQGTGA. The CDR3 is 15 amino acids. For the CDR3, the DNA is TGTGCCAGCAGCTTAAGGGCTGGGGAGGGTACTGAAGCTTTCTTT. Encoded protein: CASSLRAGEGTEAFF.

The rearrangement joins TRBV28 to TRBJ2-7, with D tentatively TRBD1 (5 bases). This CDR3 comprises 18 residues. Per the germline V gene, CDR1 is MDHEN and CDR2 is SYDVKM. Between the trimmed V and J ends, which lost 2 bases and 2 bases, there was a span of 22 bases. The CDR3 spells CASSLRSAARQLAYEQYF. DNA for the CDR3: TGTGCCAGCAGTTTACGATCGGCAGCGCGACAGCTGGCCTACGAGCAGTACTTC.

V gene TRBV5-1 combines with J gene TRBJ2-5, with TRBD2 matching 9 bases. In germline, CDR1 is SGHRS, CDR2 YFSETQ. V lost 3 bases, J lost 2 bases, and 8 bases stayed unmatched. The CDR3 spans 16 residues. CDR3 DNA: TGCGCCAGCAGCTCCCTCCAGACTAGCGGACAAGAGACCCAGTACTTC. It translates to CASSSLQTSGQETQYF.

This chain links TRBV5-1 with TRBJ2-5, with TRBD1 matching 7 bases. Trimming at V came to 5 bases and at J to 1 base, leaving 5 bases not matched to a gene. Germline V lookup: CDR1 SGHRS, CDR2 YFSETQ. The CDR3 extends over 14 amino acids. The CDR3, as DNA: TGCGCCAGCAGGACAGGGCCCTTCCAAGAGACCCAGTACTTC. Residues: CASRTGPFQETQYF.

The genes are TRBV5-6 and TRBJ2-7; maybe TRBD1 (6 bases). Germline V gives CDR1 SGHDT, CDR2 YYEEEE. The ends were cut back, 5 bases at V and 5 bases at J, with 17 bases in the middle. CDR3 length: 14 amino acids. CDR3 region: CASSQGRGHDEQYF. The DNA for the CDR3 is TGTGCCAGCAGTCAAGGACGGGGACACGACGAGCAGTACTTC.

The V and J genes are TRBV18 and TRBJ1-6; 8 nucleotides agree with TRBD1. Germline V lookup: CDR1 KGHSH, CDR2 LQKENI. V lost 4 bases to trimming and J lost 5 bases; unmatched junction nucleotides: 7. The CDR3 loop spans 16 amino acids. The CDR3: CASSLAMDRDNSPLHF. CDR3 in DNA: TGTGCCAGCTCACTCGCGATGGACAGGGATAATTCACCCCTCCACTTT.

The CDR3 protein is CASSQDWAQTYEQYF. For the CDR3, the DNA is TGTGCCAGCAGTCAGGACTGGGCTCAAACCTACGAGCAGTACTTC. The chain carries TRBV2 and TRBJ2-7, with D perhaps matching TRBD2 (5 bases). V was trimmed by 5 bases and J by 2 bases, leaving 16 bases between them. This CDR3 contains 15 residues. Germline assignment: CDR1 SNHLY and CDR2 FYNNEI.

CDR3 region: CASRRGQGNTIYF. In DNA form, the CDR3 reads TGTGCCAGCAGGCGGGGACAGGGAAACACCATATATTTT. The chain carries TRBV6-5 and TRBJ1-3, with TRBD1 identical over 7 bases. V lost 6 bases to trimming and J lost 4 bases; unmatched junction nucleotides: 3. The CDR3 length is 13 residues. Germline CDR1 MNHEY, CDR2 SVGAGI.

This chain joins TRBV12-3 or TRBV12-4 and TRBJ2-7; 8 bases line up with TRBD2. The CDR3 is made up of 13 amino acids. V lost 3 bases to trimming and J lost 6 bases; unmatched junction nucleotides: 4. DNA for the CDR3: TGTGCCAGCAGTTTGCTAGCGGGTTTCGAGCAGTACTTC. Translating it yields CASSLLAGFEQYF.

The chain has TRBV6-5 and TRBJ1-1; D ambiguous. Germline lookup yields CDR1 MNHEY and CDR2 SVGAGI. This CDR3 is 13 amino acids long. Trimming removed 0 bases at V and 4 bases at J, with 6 bases between. The CDR3 loop reads CASSYSAGTEAFF. The CDR3 DNA is TGTGCCAGCAGTTACTCAGCCGGCACTGAAGCTTTCTTT.

The chain has TRBV7-3 and TRBJ1-2; TRBD1 aligns across 7 bases. The germline V gene has CDR1 SGHTA and CDR2 FQGTGA. The trim removed 1 base at V and 6 bases at J, leaving 2 bases unmatched. CDR3 length: 13 residues. CDR3: CASSLNQGDGYTF. As DNA, the CDR3 is TGTGCCAGCAGCTTAAACCAGGGGGATGGCTACACCTTC.

The chain combines TRBV4-1 with TRBJ1-3; weak D call: TRBD1 (5 bases). CDR3 length equals 16 residues. From germline, CDR1 is MGHRA and CDR2 YSYEKL. V lost 6 bases and J lost 0, with 15 bases in between. The CDR3 DNA follows: TGCGCCAGCAGGCCTACGACCACAGGCTCTGGAAACACCATATATTTT. Amino acid sequence: CASRPTTTGSGNTIYF.

J is TRBJ2-7 and V is TRBV2; 8 bases are a match to TRBD1. V lost 7 bases to trimming and J lost 4 bases; unmatched junction nucleotides: 12. Germline V gene sequence: CDR1 SNHLY, CDR2 FYNNEI. The CDR3 loop spans 15 amino acids. The chain's CDR3 is CASNQGARTSYEQYF. CDR3 nucleotide sequence: TGTGCCAGCAACCAGGGGGCCCGGACGAGTTACGAGCAGTACTTC. The full variable domain, with the rest looked up from reference TRBV2 and TRBJ2-7, is EPEVTQTPSHQVTQMGQEVILRCVPISNHLYFYWYRQILGQKVEFLVSFYNNEISEKSEIFDDQFSVERPDGSNFTLKIRSTKLEDSAMYFCASNQGARTSYEQYFGPGTRLTVT.

V usage is TRBV27 and J usage is TRBJ2-1; D ambiguous. Germline values: CDR1 MNHEY, CDR2 SMNVEV (reference sequence). Trimming removed 4 bases at V and 2 bases at J, with 15 bases between. The CDR3 consists of 16 residues. The CDR3 is CASSYAKVFTYNEQFF. The CDR3 bases are TGTGCCAGCAGTTACGCGAAAGTGTTTACCTACAATGAGCAGTTCTTC.

The rearrangement uses TRBV27 and TRBJ2-7; 8 nucleotides align to TRBD2. Losses at the gene ends were 10 bases for V and 5 bases for J; bases not matched to a gene: 7. The CDR3 extends over 12 amino acids. Germline-derived CDR1 and CDR2 are MNHEY and SMNVEV (reference sequence). CDR3 DNA: TGTGCCACCGGGAGGGGAAACCACGAGCAGTACTTC. It encodes CATGRGNHEQYF.

V usage is TRBV6-2 or TRBV6-3 and J usage is TRBJ1-5; 9 nucleotides match TRBD1. The length of the CDR3 is 17 residues. Per germline, CDR1 MNHEY and CDR2 SVGEGT. V gave up 5 bases and J gave up 1 base; unmatched junction bases: 9. In nucleotides, the CDR3 is TGTGCCAGCAGTAACCGGGACAGGGTTGAGAGCAATCAGCCCCAGCATTTT. Encoded protein: CASSNRDRVESNQPQHF.

The gene calls are TRBV4-1 and TRBJ2-3; TRBD2 might be the D (6 bases). V was cut by 0 bases and J by 0 bases, with 10 bases left in between. The CDR3 has 16 amino acids. Germline CDR1 MGHRA, CDR2 YSYEKL. CDR3 sequence reads: CASSQEPGLSTDTQYF. The CDR3 DNA is TGCGCCAGCAGCCAAGAGCCGGGACTGAGCACAGATACGCAGTATTTT.

V usage is TRBV3-1 (or the pseudogene TRBV3-2) and J usage is TRBJ1-3; D may be TRBD1 (6 bases). The CDR3 consists of 14 residues. Germline CDR1 reads LGHDT; CDR2 reads YNNKEL (reference sequence). The germline V and J ends were trimmed by 1 base and 2 bases, with 6 bases remaining between them. The CDR3 coding sequence is TGTGCCAGCAGCCAAGGGGACACTGGAAACACCATATATTTT. This codes for CASSQGDTGNTIYF.

This clone was detected only a few times. The V call is TRBV7-2, the J call TRBJ2-2; 12 bases map to TRBD1. Germline assignment: CDR1 SGHTA and CDR2 FQGNSA. V was clipped by 5 bases and J by 2 bases; unmatched bases: 12. CDR3 length: 19 residues. The CDR3 DNA is TGTGCCAGCAGCCCGACTATTAGGGACAGGGGGCCCAACACCGGGGAGCTGTTTTTT. This codes for CASSPTIRDRGPNTGELFF.

The CDR3: CASSLLGAGGKQFF. CDR3 nucleotide sequence: TGCGCCAGCAGCTTGTTAGGGGCGGGGGGTAAGCAGTTCTTC. The rearrangement uses TRBV5-1 and TRBJ2-1; 8 positions agree with TRBD2. The CDR3 totals 14 residues. Trimming took 1 base from V and 11 from J; bases not matched to a gene: 8. From germline, CDR1 is SGHRS and CDR2 YFSETQ.

This chain links TRBV10-3 with TRBJ2-7, with 11 bases identical to TRBD2. The V segment lost 11 bases and the J segment 7 bases; nucleotides outside the gene matches: 16. The germline CDR1 and CDR2 sequences are ENHRY and SYGVKD. This CDR3 region has 15 residues. The CDR3 region is CASIALAGGQGEQYF. The CDR3 nucleotides are TGTGCCTCCATTGCCCTAGCGGGAGGCCAGGGGGAGCAGTACTTC.

The chain joins TRBV6-5 to TRBJ2-1, with a tentative D call TRBD2 (5 bases). The CDR3 is 13 amino acids. Germline CDR1 MNHEY, CDR2 SVGAGI. V lost 0 bases and J 12 bases, leaving 12 bases between the germline ends. The CDR3 sequence: CASSYSRASPQFF. In DNA form, the CDR3 reads TGTGCCAGCAGTTACTCCCGAGCTAGCCCGCAGTTCTTC.

The chain has TRBV7-9 and TRBJ2-3; D gene unclear. The CDR3 is made up of 14 amino acids. The ends were cut back, 1 base at V and 2 bases at J, with 7 bases in the middle. Germline V CDR1 and CDR2: SEHNR, FQNEAQ (reference sequence). The CDR3 nucleotides read TGTGCCAGCAGCTTAGAAGACACCACAGATACGCAGTATTTT. As protein: CASSLEDTTDTQYF.

This clone was counted between two and nine times. CDR3 DNA: TGTGCCAGCTCACCCCCATTCTCTGGAAACACCATATATTTT. This gives the protein CASSPPFSGNTIYF. The rearrangement links TRBV18 to TRBJ1-3; no clear D gene. CDR1 and CDR2 from the germline V gene are KGHSH and LQKENI. The CDR3 has 14 amino acids. V was trimmed by 3 bases and J by 0 bases, leaving 6 bases between them.